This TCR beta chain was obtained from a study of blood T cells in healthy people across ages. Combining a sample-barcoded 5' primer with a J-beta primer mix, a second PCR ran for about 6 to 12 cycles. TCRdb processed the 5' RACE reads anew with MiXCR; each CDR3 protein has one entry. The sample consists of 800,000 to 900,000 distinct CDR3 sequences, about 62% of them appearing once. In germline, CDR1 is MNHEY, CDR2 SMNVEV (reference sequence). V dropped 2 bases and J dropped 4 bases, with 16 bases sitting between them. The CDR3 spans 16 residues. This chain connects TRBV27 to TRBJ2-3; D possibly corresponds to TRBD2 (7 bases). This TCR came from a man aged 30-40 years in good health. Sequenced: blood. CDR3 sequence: CASSLMGGQVSDTQYF. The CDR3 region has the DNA TGTGCCAGCAGTTTAATGGGGGGGCAGGTTTCAGATACGCAGTATTTT.